This T cell receptor (beta chain) is from a study of beta chain features in type 1 diabetes. Study findings and constraints: Patients with type 1 diabetes carried fewer insertions and had more deletions at their VDJ junctions. In every one of the four CD4+ subsets, TCRB CDR3s were moderately but significantly shorter in Type 1 diabetes patients. Compared with healthy donors, patients appeared to share more similar naive, central memory and regulatory TCRB repertoires.

Purity exceeding 98% was reached by all sorted populations. Isolated RNA was reverse transcribed in full, so expressed TCRB transcripts were sequenced. Profiled with immunoSEQ multiplex PCR; TCRdb holds only in-frame clones, not every one. The sample lists under 350,000 clones; 7.5% to 9.5% were seen once. Per germline, CDR1 DFQATT and CDR2 SNEGSKA (reference sequence). The germline V and J ends were trimmed by 0 bases and 7 bases, with 6 bases remaining between them. CDR3 length: 11 amino acids. The table lists this clone with a few counts. Its antigen remains unidentified. The rearrangement joins TRBV20-1 to TRBJ1-2; D remains unclear. The sample comprised central memory CD4+ T cells from blood. The clonotype originates from a woman aged 18-30 years in good health. In DNA, the CDR3 is TGCAGTGCTAGAGAGAGAGTTGGCTACACCTTC. Translated: CSARERVGYTF.